This entry lists 32 T cell receptor beta chains sequenced from one sample in a study of T cells in women clearing cervical HPV infection. Clones were read by immunoSEQ multiplex PCR, and TCRdb kept only the in-frame ones, dropping some. The table for this sample gives some 31,000 clones. Source material: blood buffy coat. These TCRs come from a woman between 18 and 70 years old with a cervical HPV16 infection that either progressed to CIN3+ or cleared (not recorded which).

Worth noting for this clone: The read is 3 residues too short to cover the CDR3 end, so that end is filled in from the germline J gene. The chain combines TRBV5-4 with TRBJ2-7; TRBD1 matches 8 bases. CDR3 length: 14 residues. CDR1 SGHNT and CDR2 YYREEE come from the germline V gene (reference sequence). J was trimmed by 4 bases and V by 6 bases; bases with no gene match: 9. The CDR3 spells CASTRWGQEYEQYF. The sequenced CDR3 bases are TGTGCCAGCACCCGGTGGGGACAGGAGTACGAG.

A remark on this clone: The CDR3 end falls 3 residues outside the read, so it is completed with the germline J gene. This chain links TRBV30 with TRBJ2-7; tentative D call: TRBD1 (5 bases). In germline, CDR1 is GTSNPN, CDR2 SVGIG (reference sequence). Trimming pared 3 bases from V and 3 bases from J, leaving 9 bases between. The CDR3 is 12 amino acids. The sequenced part of the CDR3 DNA is TGTGCCTGGAGATACCAGGGCTACGAG. Residues: CAWRYQGYE. The entire CDR3 protein is CAWRYQGYEQYF. Full variable domain (remainder filled in from reference TRBV30 and TRBJ2-7): SQTIHQWPATLVQPVGSPLSLECTVEGTSNPNLYWYRQAAGRGLQLLFYSVGIGQISSEVPQNLSASRPQDRQFILSSKKLLLSDSGFYLCAWRYQGYEQYFGPGTRLTVT.

With respect to this clone: The read stops 3 residues short of the end of the CDR3; the missing end is completed from the germline J gene. The V gene is TRBV20-1, the J gene TRBJ2-7; 9 bases align to TRBD2. V dropped 4 bases and J dropped 1; count of bases not matched to a gene: 2. Germline CDR1 and CDR2: DFQATT and SNEGSKA (reference sequence). This CDR3 has 13 amino acids. The chain's CDR3 is CSATTSGSYEQYF. CDR3 bases read: TGCAGTGCTACCACTAGCGGGTCCTACGAG.

CDR3 amino acids: CASSYQNWAETQYF. The sequenced part of the CDR3 DNA is TGTGCCAGCAGTTACCAGAATTGGGCGGAGACC. The chain uses TRBV6-2 or TRBV6-3 and TRBJ2-5; D remains ambiguous. The CDR3 is cut off 3 residues early in the read; its end comes from the germline J gene. This CDR3 region has 14 residues. In germline, CDR1 is MNHEY, CDR2 SVGEGT. Trimming removed 2 bases from V and 5 bases from J, with 12 bases in between.

As regards this clone: The read gets to within 3 residues of the CDR3 end, and the germline J gene fills in the rest. The V and J genes are TRBV7-8 and TRBJ1-2, with TRBD1 as a possible D gene (6 bases). In germline, CDR1 is SGHVS, CDR2 FQNEAQ. V shed 3 bases and J shed 6 bases, with 8 bases lying between them. CDR3 length equals 12 residues. CDR3 region: CASSLDRDGYTF. The CDR3 DNA, read in part, is TGTGCCAGCAGCTTGGACAGAGATGGC.

With regard to this clone: The CDR3 end lies 3 residues beyond the end of the read and is filled in from the germline J gene. The chain couples TRBV2 to TRBJ2-7, with 10 positions matching TRBD1. CDR3 size: 13 residues. Per the germline V gene, CDR1 is SNHLY and CDR2 is FYNNEI. V trimming: 7 bases; J trimming: 5 bases; junction bases outside the gene matches: 5. The CDR3 here is CASKDRGWDEQYF. The CDR3 bases that were read are TGTGCCAGCAAGGACAGGGGGTGGGACGAG.

On this clone: The read ends 3 residues before the CDR3 terminus; that terminus is restored from the germline J gene. This chain joins TRBV19 and TRBJ1-1; no definite D call. Per the germline V gene, CDR1 is LNHDA and CDR2 is SQIVND (reference sequence). The CDR3 sequence is 16 residues long. The part of the CDR3 DNA that was read is TGTGCCAGTAGTATAGGAGGAACTAGGGCCACAGATACG. Translated, it gives CASSIGGTRATDT. The entire CDR3 protein is CASSIGGTRATDTAFF.

A note on this clone: The read terminates 3 residues ahead of where the CDR3 ends, so the germline J gene completes it. The chain employs TRBV14 and TRBJ2-7; D is possibly TRBD1 (5 bases). The V gene's germline CDR1 is SGHDN and CDR2 FVKESK. CDR3 length: 15 residues. V gave up 0 bases and J gave up 0 bases, with 9 bases separating them. The sequenced part of the CDR3 DNA is TGTGCCAGCAGCCAAGAAGGGGCCGTCTCCTACGAG. Protein product: CASSQEGAVSYE. The whole CDR3 protein reads CASSQEGAVSYEQYF.

As for this clone: The sequence runs out 3 residues before the end of the CDR3; the remainder is reconstructed from the germline J gene. V and J are TRBV5-1 and TRBJ2-2; 7 nucleotides agree with TRBD2. The ends lost 4 bases at V and 5 bases at J; junction bases unmatched: 2. The CDR3 covers 13 residues. Germline V gene lookup returns CDR1 SGHRS and CDR2 YFSETQ. Incomplete CDR3 DNA: TGCGCCAGCAGCACTAGCGTTACCGGGGAG. It is translated as CASSTSVTGE. The full CDR3 protein reads CASSTSVTGELFF.

For this clone: With the read ending 3 residues before the CDR3 end, the germline J gene is used to fill in that end. The chain carries TRBV5-1 and TRBJ1-2; 8 positions agree with TRBD1. The CDR3 is made up of 14 amino acids. Germline lookup yields CDR1 SGHRS and CDR2 YFSETQ. J gave up 7 bases and V 4 bases, and 9 bases lay outside the gene matches. The part of the CDR3 DNA that was read is TGCGCCAGCAGCCCTCAGGGACAGGTTGGTGGC. Protein sequence: CASSPQGQVGG. The whole CDR3 protein is CASSPQGQVGGYTF.

For this clone: The read stops 3 residues short of the end of the CDR3; the missing end is completed from the germline J gene. The rearrangement links TRBV7-3 to TRBJ2-5; TRBD2 aligns across 12 bases. V shed 5 bases and J 5 bases; nucleotides not matched to a gene: 6. This CDR3 has 15 amino acids. Germline V gene lookup returns CDR1 SGHTA and CDR2 FQGTGA. The CDR3 bases that were read are TGTGCCAGCAGCCCTAGCGGGAGGGCCGAGGAGACC. Its protein product is CASSPSGRAEET. The entire CDR3 reads CASSPSGRAEETQYF.

As to this clone: The read ends 3 residues before the CDR3 terminus; that terminus is restored from the germline J gene. The genes are TRBV20-1 and TRBJ2-3; D not resolved. This CDR3 is built from 13 residues. V lost 3 bases and J lost 6, with 13 bases in between. Germline CDR1 is DFQATT and CDR2 is SNEGSKA (reference sequence). CDR3 protein: CSASSPRFDTQYF. The CDR3 DNA, read in part, is TGCAGTGCTAGTTCTCCTCGTTTTGATACG.

Of note for this clone: Sequencing ends 3 residues short of the CDR3 end; the germline J gene provides the rest. The rearrangement links TRBV7-9 to TRBJ2-1, with 9 bases identical to TRBD1. V shed 5 bases, J shed 1 base, and the junction held 3 bases outside the gene matches. Germline CDR1 SEHNR, CDR2 FQNEAQ (reference sequence). The CDR3 has 15 residues. CDR3 DNA (partial): TGTGCCAGCAGCGCGGGACAGGGATCCTACAATGAG. This gives the protein CASSAGQGSYNE. The CDR3 in its entirety is CASSAGQGSYNEQFF.

The CDR3 DNA, read in part, is TGTGCCAGTAGTATAGACAGGGTGGAAACAGATACG. Translating gives CASSIDRVETDT. The full CDR3 sequence reads CASSIDRVETDTQYF. This chain links TRBV19 with TRBJ2-3; D might be TRBD1 (5 bases). The read finishes 3 residues shy of the CDR3 end, and the germline J gene is used to complete it. The CDR3 is 15 residues long. The germline gives CDR1 LNHDA, CDR2 SQIVND (reference sequence). V was pared by 0 bases and J by 3 bases, with 10 bases between. Full variable domain (remainder filled in from reference TRBV19 and TRBJ2-3): DGGITQSPKYLFRKEGQNVTLSCEQNLNHDAMYWYRQDPGQGLRLIYYSQIVNDFQKGDIAEGYSVSREKKESFPLTVTSAQKNPTAFYLCASSIDRVETDTQYFGPGTRLTVL.

Comments on this clone: The sequence runs out 3 residues before the end of the CDR3; the remainder is reconstructed from the germline J gene. V and J are TRBV29-1 and TRBJ1-4, with D hard to call. V lost 6 bases and J lost 8, with 22 bases in between. The CDR3 has 15 residues. CDR1 and CDR2 (germline): SQVTM, ANQGSEA. The covered CDR3 bases are TGCAGCGTCCTGGCTCTACTAGAATCGGTGGAAAAA. Its translation is CSVLALLESVEK. Given in full, the CDR3 is CSVLALLESVEKLFF.

About this clone: The CDR3 goes on 3 residues after the read ends, and that part is filled in from the germline J gene. This rearrangement joins TRBV5-4 to TRBJ1-6; TRBD1 might be the D (5 bases). CDR3 length equals 15 residues. Trimming took 6 bases from V and 5 from J, leaving 15 bases between them. Germline CDR1 and CDR2: SGHNT and YYREEE (reference sequence). The sequenced CDR3 bases are TGTGCCAGCAACCCCCGGACACCAGATAATTCACCC. Amino acids: CASNPRTPDNSP. The full CDR3 is CASNPRTPDNSPLHF.

Details on this clone: The read ends 3 residues shy of where the CDR3 ends; the end is completed using the germline J gene. The chain carries TRBV5-4 and TRBJ1-2, with 8 bases that match TRBD1. With V trimmed by 4 bases and J by 2 bases, 4 bases remained unmatched. The CDR3 extends over 14 amino acids. Germline assignment: CDR1 SGHNT and CDR2 YYREEE (reference sequence). CDR3: CASSRGQENYGYTF. Partial CDR3 DNA: TGTGCCAGCAGCCGGGGACAGGAGAACTATGGC.

Comment on this clone: The read terminates 3 residues before the CDR3 end, so the remaining end is supplied by the germline J gene. The chain employs TRBV18 and TRBJ2-2, with unresolved D. The CDR3 has 15 residues. Germline CDR1 is KGHSH and CDR2 is LQKENI. CDR3 DNA (partial): TGTGCCAGCTCACGGGTCAGCGCAACTAATGAAAAG. The encoded protein is CASSRVSATNEK. The entire CDR3 sequence reads CASSRVSATNEKLFF.

Concerning this clone itself: The read ends 3 residues before the CDR3 terminus; that terminus is restored from the germline J gene. The gene calls are TRBV7-2 and TRBJ1-2; 7 bases are shared with TRBD1. V lost 5 bases and J lost 2; bases outside the gene matches: 5. In germline, CDR1 is SGHTA, CDR2 FQGNSA. The CDR3 covers 14 residues. CDR3 bases read: TGTGCCAGCAGCCGTCAGGGGGGCAACTATGGC. This encodes CASSRQGGNYG. The CDR3 as a whole reads CASSRQGGNYGYTF.

With respect to this clone: The read comes to an end 3 residues before the CDR3 does, leaving the germline J gene to fill in the end. The chain uses TRBV4-1 and TRBJ2-5, with D uncertain. Germline V gene data show CDR1 as MGHRA and CDR2 as YSYEKL. This CDR3 region has 15 residues. V lost 3 bases, J lost 4 bases, and 15 bases lay in between. The sequenced CDR3 bases are TGCGCCAGCAGCCAGAGTCGGTATACCGCAGAGACC. Translated: CASSQSRYTAET. The CDR3 reads in full as CASSQSRYTAETQYF.

Regarding this clone: Read data end 3 residues before the CDR3 end; the end is taken from the germline J gene. V gene TRBV6-2 or TRBV6-3 combines with J gene TRBJ2-5; the match to TRBD1 covers 7 bases. CDR3 length equals 13 residues. The germline gives CDR1 MNHEY, CDR2 SVGEGT. Trimming took 5 bases from V and 1 from J; bases not matched to a gene: 1. CDR3 protein: CASSDRVQETQYF. The sequenced CDR3 bases are TGTGCCAGCAGTGACAGGGTCCAAGAGACC.

Comments on this clone: The read halts 3 residues ahead of the CDR3 end, with the missing end drawn from the germline J gene. The genes are TRBV7-3 and TRBJ2-3, with 8 bases lining up with TRBD2. Per germline, CDR1 SGHTA and CDR2 FQGTGA. The CDR3 consists of 13 residues. V lost 5 bases to trimming and J lost 5 bases; unmatched junction nucleotides: 3. The CDR3 bases that were read are TGTGCCAGCAGCCCGGGGGGGAGAGATACG. This sequence encodes CASSPGGRDT. In full, the CDR3 is CASSPGGRDTQYF.

A word on this clone: The read finishes 3 residues shy of the CDR3 end, and the germline J gene is used to complete it. The rearrangement uses TRBV10-1 and TRBJ2-3; no reliable D call. This CDR3 has 17 residues. CDR1 is WNHNN and CDR2 is SYGVQD in the germline V gene (reference sequence). V lost 0 bases and J 8 bases, leaving 21 bases between the germline ends. CDR3 residues: CASSESIMGSAASTQYF. The covered CDR3 bases are TGCGCCAGCAGTGAGTCGATAATGGGCTCGGCCGCGTCTACG.

Worth noting for this clone: The sequenced fragment ends 3 residues before the CDR3 boundary, so the rest is inferred from the germline J gene. The gene calls are TRBV6-1 and TRBJ2-7, with 8 bases fitting TRBD1. The CDR3 extends over 14 amino acids. Trimming cost V 3 bases and J 6 bases; bases outside gene matches: 7. Germline V gives CDR1 MNHNS, CDR2 SASEGT. CDR3 protein: CASSEWTGSAEQYF. The CDR3 DNA, read in part, is TGTGCCAGCAGTGAGTGGACAGGGTCGGCCGAG.

Details on this clone: The CDR3 is cut off 3 residues early in the read; its end comes from the germline J gene. This sequence joins TRBV18 and TRBJ2-5; 12 bases are shared with TRBD2. CDR1 and CDR2 (germline): KGHSH, LQKENI. The CDR3 has 17 amino acids. With 3 bases clipped from V and 4 bases from J, the junction kept 9 bases outside the gene matches. CDR3 residues: CASSPQRVLAGGETQYF. CDR3 DNA, as far as it was read: TGTGCCAGCTCACCCCAACGAGTACTAGCGGGAGGAGAGACC. Full variable domain (rest looked up from reference TRBV18 and TRBJ2-5): NAGVMQNPRHLVRRRGQEARLRCSPMKGHSHVYWYRQLPEEGLKFMVYLQKENIIDESGMPKERFSAEFPKEGPSILRIQQVVRGDSAAYFCASSPQRVLAGGETQYFGPGTRLLVL.

The CDR3 loop reads CASSYSSRGLSGYTF. CDR3 DNA, as far as it was read: TGTGCCAGCAGTTACTCCAGCAGGGGGCTGAGTGGC. The chain is built from TRBV6-2 or TRBV6-3 and TRBJ1-2, with TRBD1 identical over 8 bases. The read is 3 residues too short to cover the CDR3 end, so that end is filled in from the germline J gene. V was clipped by 0 bases and J by 7 bases; unmatched bases: 7. The CDR3 has 15 amino acids. Germline V CDR1 and CDR2: MNHEY, SVGEGT.

To note about this clone: The read comes to an end 3 residues before the CDR3 does, leaving the germline J gene to fill in the end. This rearrangement joins TRBV18 to TRBJ2-6, with 8 bases aligning to TRBD1. The germline V gene encodes CDR1 KGHSH and CDR2 LQKENI. V lost 5 bases, J lost 0 bases, and 6 bases stayed unmatched. CDR3 size: 17 residues. The DNA read from the CDR3 is TGTGCCAGCTCAAGAGGACAGGGTAGCTCTGGGGCCAACGTC. As protein: CASSRGQGSSGANV. The whole CDR3 sequence is CASSRGQGSSGANVLTF.

A remark on this clone: The read gets to within 3 residues of the CDR3 end, and the germline J gene fills in the rest. The chain has TRBV12-3 or TRBV12-4 and TRBJ1-4; TRBD1 agrees at 7 bases. This CDR3 is 16 amino acids long. The trim removed 5 bases at V and 5 bases at J, leaving 11 bases unmatched. The CDR3: CASSPHPTGLNEKLFF. The covered CDR3 bases are TGTGCCAGCAGTCCCCACCCGACAGGGTTAAATGAAAAA.

In the case of this clone: The read terminates 3 residues before the CDR3 end, so the remaining end is supplied by the germline J gene. The rearrangement links TRBV10-3 to TRBJ1-1; tentative D call: TRBD1 (5 bases). Germline CDR1 ENHRY, CDR2 SYGVKD. The CDR3 spans 13 residues. V was trimmed by 6 bases and J by 1 base, leaving 9 bases between them. CDR3 protein: CAIRGQGNTEAFF. Partial CDR3 DNA: TGTGCCATCAGGGGTCAGGGGAACACTGAA.

Comments on this clone: The read terminates 3 residues before the CDR3 end, so the remaining end is supplied by the germline J gene. This chain connects TRBV19 to TRBJ2-2; 9 bases are shared with TRBD1. The CDR3 is 14 amino acids. Germline V lookup: CDR1 LNHDA, CDR2 SQIVND (reference sequence). J was trimmed by 6 bases and V by 8 bases; bases with no gene match: 7. CDR3 in amino acids: CASAGTGLSGELFF. The CDR3 DNA, read in part, is TGTGCCAGTGCCGGGACAGGGCTTTCCGGGGAG.

Note on this clone: Sequencing ends 3 residues short of the CDR3 end; the germline J gene provides the rest. The rearrangement links TRBV7-2 to TRBJ2-7; 7 bases fit TRBD2. CDR1 SGHTA and CDR2 FQGNSA come from the germline V gene. After removal of 0 bases from V and 5 bases from J, the junction contained 1 base not matched to a gene. This CDR3 has 13 residues. CDR3 bases read: TGTGCCAGCAGCTTAGCGGGGGGGAACGAG. Translating gives CASSLAGGNE. The complete CDR3 protein is CASSLAGGNEQYF.

In regard to this clone: With the read ending 3 residues before the CDR3 end, the germline J gene is used to fill in that end. The genes are TRBV18 and TRBJ2-3, with 7 bases that match TRBD1. Germline V gene sequence: CDR1 KGHSH, CDR2 LQKENI. There are 14 residues in the CDR3. Incomplete CDR3 DNA: TGTGCCAGCTCGCCAACACGACAGGGAGAGACG. Translated: CASSPTRQGET. The whole CDR3 sequence is CASSPTRQGETQYF.